This TCR beta chain came from a study of metastatic and nonmetastatic thyroid tumors. Study-wide background: The study looked at repertoires side by side in blood and in tumor or nodule tissue from malignant and benign thyroid patients. Points from the study as a whole: Malignant tumors reportedly showed significantly higher TCR beta diversity than benign nodules in both blood and tumor.

Each patient came to thyroid surgery without any prior treatment (of any kind). J gave up 2 bases and V 3 bases, and 6 bases lay outside the gene matches. Germline lookup yields CDR1 MDHEN and CDR2 SYDVKM. The CDR3 sequence is 15 residues long. With regard to this clone: The antigen is undetermined.

TCRdb reanalyzed the PCR reads with MiXCR. The data show around 4,200 clones, with about 32% seen just once and less than 50% held by the top ten. This clonotype was sampled from a male donor with papillary thyroid cancer or a benign thyroid nodule (not recorded which). Some clones in this sample may be carry-over from other donors' samples. Material: adjacent normal tissue. This chain links TRBV28 with TRBJ1-1; 7 bases line up with TRBD1. This CDR3 reads CASSLVYRGNTEAFF. As DNA, the CDR3 is TGTGCCAGCAGTTTGGTGTACAGGGGAAACACTGAAGCTTTCTTT.